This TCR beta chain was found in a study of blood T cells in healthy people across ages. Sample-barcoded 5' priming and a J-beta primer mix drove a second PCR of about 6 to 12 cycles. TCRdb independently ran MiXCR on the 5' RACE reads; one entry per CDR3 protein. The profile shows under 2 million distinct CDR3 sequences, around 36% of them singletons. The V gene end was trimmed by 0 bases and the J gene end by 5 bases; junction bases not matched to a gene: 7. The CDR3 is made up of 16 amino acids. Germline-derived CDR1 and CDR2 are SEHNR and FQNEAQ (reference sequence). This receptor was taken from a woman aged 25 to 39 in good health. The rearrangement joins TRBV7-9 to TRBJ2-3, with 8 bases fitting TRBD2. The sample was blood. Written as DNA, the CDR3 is TGTGCCAGCAGCTTAGCCAGCGGGGGCACCCAAGATACGCAGTATTTT. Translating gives CASSLASGGTQDTQYF. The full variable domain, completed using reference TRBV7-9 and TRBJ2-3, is DTGVSQNPRHKITKRGQNVTFRCDPISEHNRLYWYRQTLGQGPEFLTYFQNEAQLEKSRLLSDRFSAERPKGSFSTLEIQRTEQGDSAMYLCASSLASGGTQDTQYFGPGTRLTVL.